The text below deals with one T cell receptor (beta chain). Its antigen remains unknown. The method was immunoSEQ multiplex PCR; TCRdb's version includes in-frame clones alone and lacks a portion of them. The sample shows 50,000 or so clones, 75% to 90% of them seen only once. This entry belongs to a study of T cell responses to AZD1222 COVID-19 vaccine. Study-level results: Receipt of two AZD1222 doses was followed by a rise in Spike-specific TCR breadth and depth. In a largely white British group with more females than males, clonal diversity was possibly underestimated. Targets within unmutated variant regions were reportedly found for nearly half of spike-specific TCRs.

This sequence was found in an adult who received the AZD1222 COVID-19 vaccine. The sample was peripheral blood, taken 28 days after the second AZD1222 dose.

CDR3 sequence (DNA): TGTGCCAGCAGTTACCCCCAGGGGTTTGGAGAAAAACTGTTTTTT. Its protein product is CASSYPQGFGEKLFF. V gene TRBV28 combines with J gene TRBJ1-4; D might be TRBD1 (6 bases). V gave up 4 bases and J gave up 8 bases, with 17 bases separating them. Germline CDR1 MDHEN, CDR2 SYDVKM. The CDR3 is 15 amino acids.